The 14 T cell receptor beta chains reported below all come from one sample, sequenced in a study of cytomegalovirus exposure and HLA in healthy donors. A multiplex PCR was run with 60 Vbeta primers and 13 Jbeta primers. Clones were sequenced by immunoSEQ multiplex PCR, and TCRdb holds only the in-frame ones, with some missing. The data hold about 120,000 clones, with 10% to 13% observed a single time. Sequencing was carried out using PBMCs. Receptors originate from a young woman in good health and CMV-seropositive.

The chain employs TRBV29-1 and TRBJ2-1, with TRBD2 identical over 7 bases. V lost 6 bases and J lost 9; bases outside the gene matches: 11. Germline V lookup: CDR1 SQVTM, CDR2 ANQGSEA. The CDR3 runs 13 residues. CDR3 sequence: CSVSGYIAGEQFF. In DNA form, the CDR3 reads TGCAGCGTGTCGGGCTATATAGCGGGTGAGCAGTTCTTC.

This clone was counted only a few times. The chain has TRBV10-3 and TRBJ2-3; a weak D match, TRBD1 (6 bases). V gave up 6 bases and J gave up 0 bases, with 10 bases separating them. The CDR3 totals 14 residues. Germline V gene sequence: CDR1 ENHRY, CDR2 SYGVKD. CDR3 amino acids: CAISIGGSTDTQYF. The DNA for the CDR3 is TGTGCCATCAGCATAGGGGGTAGCACAGATACGCAGTATTTT.

The sample holds a few counts of this clone. V is TRBV5-1 and J is TRBJ2-1, with 9 bases lining up with TRBD2. The germline CDR1 and CDR2 sequences are SGHRS and YFSETQ. The CDR3 has 16 amino acids. After removal of 5 bases from V and 8 bases from J, the junction contained 14 bases not matched to a gene. The CDR3, as DNA: TGCGCCAGCAGTCCCGCGGGGGGGCCCCCAAGGTATGAGCAGTTCTTC. Residues: CASSPAGGPPRYEQFF.

This chain connects TRBV5-6 to TRBJ2-3, with D possibly being TRBD1 (5 bases). Germline lookup yields CDR1 SGHDT and CDR2 YYEEEE. This CDR3 contains 11 residues. V was pared by 4 bases and J by 7 bases, with 7 bases between. CDR3 region: CASSDRNTQYF. CDR3 coding DNA: TGTGCCAGCAGCGACAGAAATACGCAGTATTTT.

V gene TRBV30 combines with J gene TRBJ1-2; 10 bases are shared with TRBD1. The germline CDR1 and CDR2 sequences are GTSNPN and SVGIG (reference sequence). Trimming removed 8 bases from V and 3 bases from J; junction bases left unmatched: 9. The CDR3 runs to 14 residues. As DNA, the CDR3 is TGTGCCCGGAACCGGGACAGGGGCGACTATGGCTACACCTTC. It is translated as CARNRDRGDYGYTF.

This clone has just a few counts. The CDR3 loop is CASRAGEYGYTF. CDR3 DNA: TGTGCCTCCCGGGCAGGGGAGTATGGCTACACCTTC. The genes are TRBV6-5 and TRBJ1-2; the D gene is possibly TRBD1 (6 bases). Per germline, CDR1 MNHEY and CDR2 SVGAGI. V was clipped by 11 bases and J by 5 bases, with 15 bases between them. The CDR3 spans 12 residues.

Comments on this clone: In the same sample, other DNA sequences code for this CDR3. The J gene is TRBJ2-1, the V gene TRBV19; D remains unclear. Germline V CDR1 and CDR2: LNHDA, SQIVND (reference sequence). V was pared by 3 bases and J by 7 bases, with 7 bases between. The CDR3 loop spans 12 amino acids. This CDR3 reads CASSMRENEQFF. The CDR3 DNA sequence: TGTGCCAGTAGTATGCGCGAGAATGAGCAGTTCTTC.

This sequence joins TRBV19 and TRBJ1-1; 8 bases agree with TRBD1. J was trimmed by 1 base and V by 6 bases; bases with no gene match: 7. The CDR3 sequence is 15 residues long. Looked up from germline, CDR1 is LNHDA and CDR2 is SQIVND (reference sequence). CDR3 amino acids: CASRSPGQANTEAFF. The CDR3 bases are TGTGCCAGTAGATCCCCGGGACAGGCGAACACTGAAGCTTTCTTT.

This clone occurred a few times. This specimen includes other DNA sequences encoding the same CDR3. The V and J genes are TRBV30 and TRBJ2-3; D perhaps matches TRBD1 (5 bases). There are 13 residues in the CDR3. CDR1 GTSNPN and CDR2 SVGIG come from the germline V gene (reference sequence). V lost 7 bases, J lost 4 bases, and 15 bases lay in between. The CDR3: CALGANQPDTQYF. The CDR3 DNA reads TGTGCCTTAGGGGCGAACCAACCAGATACGCAGTATTTT. Using reference TRBV30 and TRBJ2-3 for the parts outside the CDR3, the full variable domain is SQTIHQWPATLVQPVGSPLSLECTVEGTSNPNLYWYRQAAGRGLQLLFYSVGIGQISSEVPQNLSASRPQDRQFILSSKKLLLSDSGFYLCALGANQPDTQYFGPGTRLTVL.

The V and J genes are TRBV30 and TRBJ2-7, with 13 positions matching TRBD2. Trimming took 3 bases from V and 3 from J; bases not matched to a gene: 2. CDR1 is GTSNPN, CDR2 SVGIG, per germline (reference sequence). The CDR3 extends over 14 amino acids. CDR3 sequence (DNA): TGTGCCTGGAGGGGACTAGCGGGACGCTACGAGCAGTACTTC. The encoded protein is CAWRGLAGRYEQYF.

The gene calls are TRBV30 and TRBJ2-7; no firm D call. The CDR3 totals 12 residues. Germline CDR1 GTSNPN, CDR2 SVGIG (reference sequence). Trimming removed 0 bases from V and 4 bases from J, with 7 bases in between. Here the CDR3 reads CAWSVLRYEQYF. Written as DNA, the CDR3 is TGTGCCTGGAGTGTACTAAGATACGAGCAGTACTTC.

This clone was picked up a small number of times. V and J are TRBV5-1 and TRBJ2-1, with 7 bases lining up with TRBD2. There are 15 residues in the CDR3. V shed 0 bases and J 4 bases; nucleotides not matched to a gene: 4. Per the germline V gene, CDR1 is SGHRS and CDR2 is YFSETQ. The CDR3 bases are TGCGCCAGCAGCTTGGGGCTAGCGGTATACAATGAGCAGTTCTTC. Translated, it gives CASSLGLAVYNEQFF.

The chain uses TRBV7-9 and TRBJ1-2; 7 nucleotides match TRBD1. The CDR3 loop spans 14 amino acids. Germline trimming cut 5 bases from V and 3 bases from J; bases unmatched to any gene: 6. Per germline, CDR1 SEHNR and CDR2 FQNEAQ (reference sequence). The CDR3 region is CASSPGQTDYGYTF. The CDR3 nucleotides are TGTGCCAGCAGCCCGGGACAGACTGACTATGGCTACACCTTC.

V usage is TRBV7-3 and J usage is TRBJ2-7; D possibly corresponds to TRBD1 (6 bases). Germline V gene lookup returns CDR1 SGHTA and CDR2 FQGTGA. The CDR3 contains 13 residues. V was clipped by 5 bases and J by 5 bases, with 13 bases between them. The CDR3, as DNA: TGTGCCAGCAGCAGACAGGTCCAGGACGAGCAGTACTTC. This encodes CASSRQVQDEQYF.